One sample yielded the 9 T cell receptor beta chains listed below, sequenced in a study of OX40 agonist ivuxolimab in advanced cancers. Generated by immunoSEQ multiplex PCR, the TCRdb table keeps only in-frame clones and is missing some. The sample shows fewer than 35,000 clones, roughly 87% of them seen only once. The sequences come from CD4+ or CD8+ T cells sorted from blood, collected in a trial of the OX40 agonist ivuxolimab. These receptors were collected from an adult with an advanced solid tumor such as melanoma, head and neck, liver or kidney cancer.

The chain couples TRBV2 to TRBJ1-1; D is undetermined. The CDR3 has 15 residues. The germline V gene encodes CDR1 SNHLY and CDR2 FYNNEI. With 0 bases removed from V and 1 base from J, the gap between germline ends came to 9 bases. The DNA of the CDR3 is TGTGCCAGCAGTGAAGCTGCTTGGGGGAACACTGAAGCTTTCTTT. It translates to CASSEAAWGNTEAFF.

The rearrangement links TRBV30 to TRBJ1-4; possible D gene TRBD1, 5 bases. The V gene's germline CDR1 is GTSNPN and CDR2 SVGIG (reference sequence). This CDR3 has 12 amino acids. Trimming removed 3 bases from V and 6 bases from J, with 8 bases in between. The CDR3 sequence: CAWRQGDEKLFF. The CDR3 nucleotides read TGTGCCTGGAGGCAGGGAGATGAAAAACTGTTTTTT.

The chain has TRBV11-3 and TRBJ2-2, with 9 bases aligning to TRBD2. Germline CDR1 reads SGHNT; CDR2 reads YENEEA. This CDR3 contains 15 residues. V lost 2 bases and J lost 8; bases outside the gene matches: 6. CDR3 sequence (DNA): TGTGCCAGCAGCTTAAGCGGGGGGCCAGCTGGGGAGCTGTTTTTT. This codes for CASSLSGGPAGELFF.

Worth noting for this clone: The same CDR3 is also encoded by other DNA sequences in this sample. J is TRBJ2-7 and V is TRBV19; the D gene is possibly TRBD2 (6 bases). Trimming removed 3 bases from V and 0 bases from J, with 9 bases in between. Germline V gene sequence: CDR1 LNHDA, CDR2 SQIVND (reference sequence). The CDR3 sequence is 14 residues long. CDR3 sequence (DNA): TGTGCCAGTAGTATGTTCGGGAGCTCCTACGAGCAGTACTTC. Its protein is CASSMFGSSYEQYF. Together with reference TRBV19 and TRBJ2-7, the CDR3 gives the full variable domain: DGGITQSPKYLFRKEGQNVTLSCEQNLNHDAMYWYRQDPGQGLRLIYYSQIVNDFQKGDIAEGYSVSREKKESFPLTVTSAQKNPTAFYLCASSMFGSSYEQYFGPGTRLTVT.

V is TRBV7-9 and J is TRBJ2-1; TRBD2 matches 12 bases. The V gene's germline CDR1 is SEHNR and CDR2 FQNEAQ (reference sequence). CDR3 length: 18 amino acids. V lost 0 bases, J lost 7 bases, and 10 bases stayed unmatched. In DNA form, the CDR3 reads TGTGCCAGCAGCTTAGCCCCTAGCGGGGGGGCCAGTTTAAATGAGCAGTTCTTC. Translation: CASSLAPSGGASLNEQFF.

This chain joins TRBV28 and TRBJ2-1; D ambiguous. The CDR3 is 11 amino acids. V lost 4 bases to trimming and J lost 3 bases, with 1 base between them. Per germline, CDR1 MDHEN and CDR2 SYDVKM. The CDR3 DNA is TGTGCCAGCAGTTACTACAATGAGCAGTTCTTC. It encodes CASSYYNEQFF.

The V call is TRBV15, the J call TRBJ1-4; 11 bases line up with TRBD1. In germline, CDR1 is LNHNV, CDR2 YYDKDF (reference sequence). The junction had 5 bases not matched to a gene; V was cut back by 0 bases and J by 8 bases. The CDR3 consists of 16 residues. DNA for the CDR3: TGTGCCACCAGCAGAGATCTGGGACAGGGGGTAGAAAAACTGTTTTTT. Its protein is CATSRDLGQGVEKLFF.

The chain combines TRBV9 with TRBJ2-1; a weak D match, TRBD1 (5 bases). CDR1 and CDR2 (germline): SGDLS, YYNGEE. CDR3 size: 17 residues. Trimming left V 2 bases short and J 5 bases short, with 20 bases between. The CDR3 sequence is CASSVGAPETNNNEQFF. In DNA, the CDR3 is TGTGCCAGCAGCGTTGGGGCCCCCGAAACTAATAACAATGAGCAGTTCTTC. Full variable domain (rest looked up from reference TRBV9 and TRBJ2-1): DSGVTQTPKHLITATGQRVTLRCSPRSGDLSVYWYQQSLDQGLQFLIQYYNGEERAKGNILERFSAQQFPDLHSELNLSSLELGDSALYFCASSVGAPETNNNEQFFGPGTRLTVL.

This chain connects TRBV10-1 to TRBJ2-5, with D tentatively TRBD1 (6 bases). Trimming stripped 4 bases from V and 0 bases from J, with 15 bases between. This CDR3 contains 16 residues. Germline lookup yields CDR1 WNHNN and CDR2 SYGVQD (reference sequence). CDR3 nucleotides: TGCGCCAGCAGTGCTGCAGGGTCAGGGGACCAAGAGACCCAGTACTTC. It encodes CASSAAGSGDQETQYF.